This T cell receptor (beta chain) was recovered during a study of blood T cell repertoires in COVID-19 (TCRdb year 2020). Notes on the research overall: Collaborator samples came from the United States, Italy and Spain and covered acute and convalescent phases of COVID-19. The repertoires were released in a freely available public database meant as a resource for research on the immune response to SARS-CoV-2. The sample metadata nearly always contained a de-identified subject ID, COVID-19 status, age in years and sex. Deeply sampled blood TCRbeta repertoires from subjects exposed to, actively infected with, or recovered from COVID-19 were included in the dataset. Where available, HLA class I and class II types were obtained from metadata supplied by the sample provider rather than from assay-based typing. The material from the prospective study consisted of cDNA or gDNA derived from T cells, B-cell-depleted T cells, or PBMCs. Samples were obtained from the ongoing ImmuneRACE study (first 160 participants) and from approximately 1,200 subjects provided by 6 global collaborators. Points the paper makes about the study in general: The amount of clinical and demographic metadata varied by source and participant and was provided uncurated.

One collaborating source in Seattle enrolled patients during active infection and followed them longitudinally through the course of disease. Each collaborating institution followed its own protocols to collect whole blood in K2EDTA tubes. For TCRbeta analysis, collaborator samples were shipped as frozen whole blood, as isolated PBMCs, or as DNA extracted from either sample type. The V end loses 3 bases and the J end loses 9 bases, and a stretch of 12 bases separates them. Including cysteine and phenylalanine, the CDR3 has 14 amino acids. Only the CDR3 portion is preserved as DNA: 42 bases, with reading frame beginning at the first base. Sequences ENHRY (CDR1) and SYGVKD (CDR2) are obtained from the germline V gene. About this clone itself: It lacks a known antigen. Per-base quality was not reported, and no clone a single base away is much larger than it.

TCRbeta CDR3 regions were amplified from genomic DNA by means of the immunoSEQ Assay, a bias-controlled multiplex PCR. As for the original processing: The number of nucleated cells in each sample was estimated from the amplification of reference gene primers within the assay. Sequence reads were collapsed and filtered to measure the absolute abundance of every unique TCRbeta CDR3 rearrangement. For each sample, productive Simpson clonality was calculated as the square root of Simpson's diversity index across productive rearrangements. The table was pulled from immuneACCESS by TCRdb, which kept in-frame rearrangements only. Such tables lose some clones; where checked, under half of the loss comes from unresolved V genes, and the rest has no known cause. Clone size and the V and J calls come from that table; the DNA yielded D and trimming. A total of 140,000 or so clones appear in this sample, around 75% of them only once. Around 5% of the sample is in the top ten clones.

The material sequenced was peripheral blood. The chain employs TRBV10-3 and TRBJ1-6; D gene: possibly TRBD1, on 5 matching bases. This TCR was sampled from a woman between 70 and 85 years old with COVID-19, enrolled during active disease. The CDR3 loop reads CAISERDSGSPLHF. The base sequence is TGTGCCATCAGTGAAAGGGACTCCGGTTCACCCCTCCACTTT.